This T cell receptor (beta chain) appears in the sequencing data of a study of blood T cell repertoires in COVID-19. Overall study: Some COVID-19 samples were acute and others convalescent; all came from the United States, Italy and Spain.

Authors' methods: Reference gene primer amplification in the assay estimated nucleated cell counts. Only in-frame clones appear in the TCRdb table, and some are missing; sequencing was by immunoSEQ multiplex PCR. V, J and clone size are taken as reported in that table, and D and trimming were inferred from the DNA itself. The sample includes 150,000 or so clones, approximately 80% of them seen just once. Germline values: CDR1 LNHDA, CDR2 SQIVND (reference sequence). The CDR3 runs 13 residues. The V gene end was trimmed by 1 base and the J gene end by 7 bases; junction bases not matched to a gene: 1. The participants were between roughly 18 and 89 years old and came from roughly 24 US areas. Researchers sorted participants into cohorts using their self-reported clinical history.

The sequenced material came from PBMCs or T cells enriched from blood (not recorded which). The TCR originated in a man aged 50 or older who had recovered from COVID-19. This chain uses TRBV19 with TRBJ2-1; 7 nucleotides line up with TRBD2. The CDR3 region is CASSIGGGNEQFF. CDR3 bases: TGTGCCAGTAGTATAGGGGGAGGGAATGAGCAGTTCTTC.